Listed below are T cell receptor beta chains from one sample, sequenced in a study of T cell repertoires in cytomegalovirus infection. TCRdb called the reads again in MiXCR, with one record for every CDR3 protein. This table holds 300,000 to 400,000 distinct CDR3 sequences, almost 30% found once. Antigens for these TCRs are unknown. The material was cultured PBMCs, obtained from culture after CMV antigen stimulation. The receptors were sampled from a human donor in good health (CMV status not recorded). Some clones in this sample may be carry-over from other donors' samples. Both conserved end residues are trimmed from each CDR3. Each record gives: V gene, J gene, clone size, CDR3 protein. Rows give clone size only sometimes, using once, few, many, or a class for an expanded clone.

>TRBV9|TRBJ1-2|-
ASSVGQGNYGYT
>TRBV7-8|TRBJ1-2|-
ASSLARAEGYT
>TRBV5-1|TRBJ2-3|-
ASSLTTSGRRADTQY
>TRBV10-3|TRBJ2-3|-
AISGGAPSTDTQY
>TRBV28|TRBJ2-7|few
ASSFRIALLSSYEQY
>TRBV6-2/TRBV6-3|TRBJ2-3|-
ASRLLAGGQPDTQY
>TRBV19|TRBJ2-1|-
ASSITLASGRYNEQF
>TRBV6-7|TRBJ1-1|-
NQKRNHTEAF
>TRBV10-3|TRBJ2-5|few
ATAWGVGETQY
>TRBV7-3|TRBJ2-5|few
ASKLAANQETQY
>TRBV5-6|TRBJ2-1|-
ASRGQGKVEQF
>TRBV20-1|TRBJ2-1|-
SARVGVAGALNEQF
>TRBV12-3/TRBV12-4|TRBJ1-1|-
ASRLKGGNTEAF
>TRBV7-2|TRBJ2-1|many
ASSLETWTMNEQF
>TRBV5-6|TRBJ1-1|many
ASSAYRGMNTEAF
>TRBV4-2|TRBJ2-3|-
ASSQGSRLPPGDTQY
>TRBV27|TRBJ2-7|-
ASSSMGLAGYEQY
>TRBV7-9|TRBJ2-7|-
ASSSGLGRDEQY
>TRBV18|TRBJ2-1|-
ASSPPLLAEQF
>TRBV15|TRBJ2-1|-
ATSPERGTEQF
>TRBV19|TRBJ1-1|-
ASKAWTGNTEAF
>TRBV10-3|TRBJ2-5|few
AISDDRGGQETQY
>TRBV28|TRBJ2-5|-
ASANSQTWTQY
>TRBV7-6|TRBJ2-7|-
ASSPGSVGEQY
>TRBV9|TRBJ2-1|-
ASSGGQRAYNEQF
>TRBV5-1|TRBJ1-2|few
ASSINRGGYT
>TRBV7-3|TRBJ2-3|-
ASSLSASGSSDTQY
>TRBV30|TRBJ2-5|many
AWVQSGRGWQETQY
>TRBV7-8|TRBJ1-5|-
ASSLEGTVRFQPQH
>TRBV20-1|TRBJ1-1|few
SARDLPADRRSTEAF
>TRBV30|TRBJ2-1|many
AWSVRSSGIGNEQF
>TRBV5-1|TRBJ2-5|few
ASSLVAGVEETQY
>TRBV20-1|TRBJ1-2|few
SAHTEPYGYT
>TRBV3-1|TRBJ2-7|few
ASSRWGGDEQY
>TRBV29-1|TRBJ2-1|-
SGLLGSFGVNEQF
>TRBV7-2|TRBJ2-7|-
ASSLNRGRYEQY
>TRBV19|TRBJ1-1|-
ASSIGATSTEAF
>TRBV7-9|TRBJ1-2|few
ASSLGTGGPNYGYT
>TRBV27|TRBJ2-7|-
ASGTIGYEQY
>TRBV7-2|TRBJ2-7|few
ASRQGYEQY
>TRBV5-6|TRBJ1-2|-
ASSFQTGGLSYGYT
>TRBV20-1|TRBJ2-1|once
SAPKAGGQNNEQF
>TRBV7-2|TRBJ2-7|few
ASSLGLGAYEQY
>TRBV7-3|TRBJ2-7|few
ASSKQTGVQQY
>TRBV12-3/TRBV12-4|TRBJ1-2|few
ASRSSSGGRHYGYT
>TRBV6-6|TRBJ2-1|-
ASSLPPGGSSYNEQF
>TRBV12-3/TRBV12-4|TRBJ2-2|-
ASSFLGTSTGELF
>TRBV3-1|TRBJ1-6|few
ASSRTAYNSPLH
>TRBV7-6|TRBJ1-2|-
ASSLAPGGGYT